The subject of this entry is one T cell receptor (beta chain). Its specificity is not known. The sample originates from a study of shared clonotypes between healthy human individuals. General observations from the study: In contrast to clonotypes shared by all four donors, non-shared clonotypes had lower generation probabilities.

Data came from immunoSEQ multiplex PCR; TCRdb stores just in-frame clones and leaves some out. The data show millions of clones, 90% to 95% seen once. With 4 bases removed from V and 7 bases from J, the gap between germline ends came to 22 bases. This CDR3 is 16 amino acids long. Germline V gives CDR1 MGHDK, CDR2 SYGVNS. The gene calls are TRBV25-1 and TRBJ1-2; no definite D call. The clonotype was recovered from a man between 18 and 29 years old in good health. The sample consisted of naive CD4+ T cells sorted from blood. Subset specified: CD45RA+ positively selected. The CDR3 reads CASSAGRHYNYSGYTF. For the CDR3, the DNA is TGTGCCAGCAGTGCCGGCAGACACTATAACTACTCTGGCTACACCTTC.